Following are 30 T cell receptor beta chains from one sample sequenced in a study of T cells in Graves' hyperthyroidism and ophthalmopathy. Template material for amplifying TCR beta CDR3 regions consisted of RNA transcripts. A set of HTBI primers served as the primers for a first-round RT-PCR of the TCR CDR3. MiXCR was run by TCRdb on the multiplex PCR reads, yielding one entry per CDR3 protein. The sample shows about half a million distinct CDR3 sequences, 15% to 20% of them seen only once. Sequencing was done on a sample of blood. These receptors all come from a man aged 35 to 55 with Graves' ophthalmopathy.

This clonotype occurred a few times. The rearrangement links TRBV12-5 to TRBJ1-6, with 12 positions matching TRBD1. CDR1 LGHNT and CDR2 FRNRAP come from the germline V gene. The CDR3 consists of 14 residues. J was trimmed by 9 bases and V by 4 bases; bases with no gene match: 1. CDR3 protein: CASGWDRGRSPLHF. The CDR3 DNA reads as TGTGCTAGTGGTTGGGACAGGGGGCGTTCACCCCTCCACTTT.

This sequence joins TRBV20-1 and TRBJ1-5; D ambiguous. The CDR3 has 17 amino acids. From germline, CDR1 is DFQATT and CDR2 SNEGSKA (reference sequence). V was pared by 0 bases and J by 0 bases, with 15 bases between. The CDR3 here is CSARDYLQDYSNQPQHF. The CDR3 DNA sequence: TGCAGTGCTAGAGACTATCTCCAGGACTATAGCAATCAGCCCCAGCATTTT.

V usage is TRBV6-2 or TRBV6-3 and J usage is TRBJ2-3; D is perhaps TRBD1 (6 bases). With 2 bases removed from V and 6 bases from J, the gap between germline ends came to 12 bases. Germline V gene sequence: CDR1 MNHEY, CDR2 SVGEGT. The CDR3 covers 14 residues. The CDR3 bases are TGTGCCAGCAGTTACGTCCCCCAGGGGGATACGCAGTATTTT. Encoded protein: CASSYVPQGDTQYF.

This clonotype was seen ten or more times. The rearrangement links TRBV7-8 to TRBJ1-1, with TRBD1 as a possible D gene (5 bases). Germline V CDR1 and CDR2: SGHVS, FQNEAQ. The CDR3 runs 16 residues. Trimming shortened V by 5 bases and J by 3 bases, and 19 bases separated the two germline ends. CDR3 in DNA: TGTGCCAGCAGCGGTATCGGGGCCAACTTATACACTGAAGCTTTCTTT. Protein sequence: CASSGIGANLYTEAFF.

The CDR3 loop reads CASSPGQGLAKNIQYF. In DNA form, the CDR3 reads TGTGCCAGCAGTCCGGGACAGGGGTTAGCCAAAAACATTCAGTACTTC. The V gene is TRBV28, the J gene TRBJ2-4, with TRBD1 matching 10 bases. The CDR3 runs 16 residues. V was pared by 5 bases and J by 0 bases, with 4 bases of the junction left unmatched. Germline CDR1 MDHEN, CDR2 SYDVKM.

This clonotype has only a few counts. This chain's CDR3 is CASTGRTHQETQYF. CDR3 sequence (DNA): TGTGCCAGCACTGGGAGGACTCACCAAGAGACCCAGTACTTC. The chain employs TRBV2 and TRBJ2-5, with D maybe TRBD2 (6 bases). CDR3 size: 14 residues. Per the germline V gene, CDR1 is SNHLY and CDR2 is FYNNEI. Trimming took 7 bases from V and 0 from J, leaving 12 bases between them.

In DNA, the CDR3 is TGTGCCAGTAAGGCGGGGTGGGGCAGGGAGGTAGATACGCAGTATTTT. Amino acid sequence: CASKAGWGREVDTQYF. This sequence joins TRBV19 and TRBJ2-3; a weak D match, TRBD2 (6 bases). V lost 7 bases and J lost 5, with 22 bases in between. Germline V CDR1 and CDR2: LNHDA, SQIVND (reference sequence). This CDR3 is built from 16 residues.

This rearrangement joins TRBV4-1 to TRBJ2-2, with 9 bases lining up with TRBD1. The CDR3 contains 17 residues. V was pared by 1 base and J by 0 bases, with 3 bases of the junction left unmatched. Per the germline V gene, CDR1 is MGHRA and CDR2 is YSYEKL. The chain's CDR3 is CASSQARQGANTGELFF. The CDR3 region has the DNA TGCGCCAGCAGCCAAGCCAGACAGGGGGCGAACACCGGGGAGCTGTTTTTT.

The genes are TRBV20-1 and TRBJ2-2, with 7 nucleotides matching TRBD1. V dropped 3 bases and J dropped 8; count of bases not matched to a gene: 9. Germline lookup yields CDR1 DFQATT and CDR2 SNEGSKA (reference sequence). CDR3 length: 14 amino acids. The CDR3 DNA follows: TGCAGTGCTAGCTCAGCCGAGGGGGCAGGGGAGCTGTTTTTT. This translates into CSASSAEGAGELFF.

The V and J genes are TRBV6-1 and TRBJ2-5; 8 positions match TRBD2. The CDR3 contains 14 residues. With V trimmed by 6 bases and J by 3 bases, 6 bases remained unmatched. Germline V gene sequence: CDR1 MNHNS, CDR2 SASEGT. The CDR3: CASSRSGIEETQYF. CDR3 coding DNA: TGTGCCAGCAGCCGTAGCGGGATAGAAGAGACCCAGTACTTC.

The chain recombines TRBV29-1 with TRBJ2-6; D uncertain. CDR1 is SQVTM, CDR2 ANQGSEA, per germline. The length of the CDR3 is 14 residues. V dropped 0 bases and J dropped 5 bases, with 8 bases sitting between them. The CDR3 spells CSVEDSFWANVLTF. The CDR3 bases are TGCAGCGTTGAAGACAGCTTCTGGGCCAACGTCCTGACTTTC. The variable domain in full, with the rest retrieved from reference TRBV29-1 and TRBJ2-6, is SAVISQKPSRDICQRGTSLTIQCQVDSQVTMMFWYRQQPGQSLTLIATANQGSEATYESGFVIDKFPISRPNLTFSTLTVSNMSPEDSSIYLCSVEDSFWANVLTFGAGSRLTVL.

This clonotype was counted a few times. The V call is TRBV20-1, the J call TRBJ1-1, with D unresolved. V was pared by 6 bases and J by 4 bases, with 15 bases between. Per the germline V gene, CDR1 is DFQATT and CDR2 is SNEGSKA (reference sequence). This CDR3 has 13 residues. CDR3 sequence (DNA): TGCAGTGCGAGACCAGGAGGGCGCACTGAAGCTTTCTTT. Translating it yields CSARPGGRTEAFF.

This chain connects TRBV7-2 to TRBJ2-4; TRBD1 might be the D (6 bases). This CDR3 is built from 14 residues. Trimming cost V 3 bases and J 9 bases, with 15 bases left between them. Germline-derived CDR1 and CDR2 are SGHTA and FQGNSA. The CDR3 is CASSLSQGGIIQYF. The DNA for the CDR3 is TGTGCCAGCAGCTTGTCACAGGGCGGTATCATTCAGTACTTC.

This clonotype appeared a few times. V usage is TRBV12-3 or TRBV12-4 and J usage is TRBJ1-1; the match to TRBD1 covers 7 bases. There are 13 residues in the CDR3. With 7 bases clipped from V and 4 bases from J, the junction kept 6 bases outside the gene matches. Here the CDR3 reads CASTTTGSTEAFF. The CDR3 nucleotides are TGTGCCAGCACCACGACAGGGAGCACTGAAGCTTTCTTT.

In this sample, this clonotype turned up many times. The J gene is TRBJ2-7, the V gene TRBV28, with D perhaps TRBD1 (7 bases). The CDR3 spans 13 residues. Trimming took 7 bases from V and 2 from J, leaving 12 bases between them. Germline assignment: CDR1 MDHEN and CDR2 SYDVKM. CDR3: CASKTGRTYEQYF. CDR3 DNA: TGTGCCAGCAAGACAGGGAGGACCTACGAGCAGTACTTC. Using reference TRBV28 and TRBJ2-7 for the parts outside the CDR3, the full variable domain is DVKVTQSSRYLVKRTGEKVFLECVQDMDHENMFWYRQDPGLGLRLIYFSYDVKMKEKGDIPEGYSVSREKKERFSLILESASTNQTSMYLCASKTGRTYEQYFGPGTRLTVT.

V and J are TRBV9 and TRBJ2-7, with TRBD1 matching 7 bases. The CDR3 spans 15 residues. Germline lookup yields CDR1 SGDLS and CDR2 YYNGEE. With V trimmed by 0 bases and J by 3 bases, 6 bases remained unmatched. The CDR3 is CASSVAGTADYEQYF. CDR3 sequence (DNA): TGTGCCAGCAGCGTAGCTGGGACAGCCGACTACGAGCAGTACTTC. Together with reference TRBV9 and TRBJ2-7, the CDR3 gives the full variable domain: DSGVTQTPKHLITATGQRVTLRCSPRSGDLSVYWYQQSLDQGLQFLIQYYNGEERAKGNILERFSAQQFPDLHSELNLSSLELGDSALYFCASSVAGTADYEQYFGPGTRLTVT.

This clonotype was seen a few times. This chain connects TRBV10-2 to TRBJ1-2; 9 bases match TRBD1. The CDR3 sequence is 16 residues long. The ends lost 5 bases at V and 0 bases at J; junction bases unmatched: 7. Per the germline V gene, CDR1 is WSHSY and CDR2 is SAAADI. CDR3: CASSWTGEFTNYGYTF. DNA of the CDR3: TGCGCCAGCAGTTGGACAGGGGAATTTACTAACTATGGCTACACCTTC.

This clonotype was recorded a few times. The gene calls are TRBV13 and TRBJ2-1, with TRBD1 identical over 7 bases. J was trimmed by 12 bases and V by 4 bases; bases with no gene match: 6. The V gene's germline CDR1 is PRHDT and CDR2 FYEKMQ (reference sequence). The CDR3 has 12 amino acids. The CDR3 reads CASSSQGHTQFF. CDR3 DNA: TGTGCCAGCAGCTCACAGGGGCATACGCAGTTCTTC. The variable domain in full, completed from reference TRBV13 and TRBJ2-1, reads AAGVIQSPRHLIKEKRETATLKCYPIPRHDTVYWYQQGPGQDPQFLISFYEKMQSDKGSIPDRFSAQQFSDYHSELNMSSLELGDSALYFCASSSQGHTQFFGPGTRLTVL.

This clonotype was found many times. The chain uses TRBV28 and TRBJ2-7, with D unclear. The germline V gene encodes CDR1 MDHEN and CDR2 SYDVKM. V lost 4 bases and J lost 0, with 7 bases in between. The CDR3 has 13 amino acids. The DNA of the CDR3 is TGTGCCAGCAGTTCAGGATCCTCCTACGAGCAGTACTTC. Translating gives CASSSGSSYEQYF.

The rearrangement links TRBV9 to TRBJ1-2; D is uncertain. V lost 0 bases, J lost 3 bases, and 6 bases lay in between. The CDR3 totals 13 residues. CDR1 is SGDLS and CDR2 is YYNGEE in the germline V gene. The CDR3 spells CASSVVLHYGYTF. As DNA, the CDR3 is TGTGCCAGCAGCGTAGTACTGCACTATGGCTACACCTTC.

This chain uses TRBV30 with TRBJ1-1; 9 bases align to TRBD1. The CDR3 extends over 14 amino acids. In germline, CDR1 is GTSNPN, CDR2 SVGIG (reference sequence). V lost 1 base, J lost 4 bases, and 4 bases stayed unmatched. CDR3 protein: CAWSAGQGFTEAFF. DNA of the CDR3: TGTGCCTGGAGTGCCGGACAGGGGTTCACTGAAGCTTTCTTT.

This clonotype was observed a handful of times. The rearrangement joins TRBV30 to TRBJ1-6, with D tentatively TRBD1 (6 bases). Trimming pared 1 base from V and 10 bases from J, leaving 11 bases between. Germline CDR1 GTSNPN, CDR2 SVGIG (reference sequence). The CDR3 is made up of 13 amino acids. The chain's CDR3 is CAWSGRGASPLHF. Here the CDR3 DNA reads TGTGCCTGGAGTGGCCGGGGGGCCTCACCCCTCCACTTT.

There are a few counts of this clonotype. The rearrangement links TRBV20-1 to TRBJ2-1; the D is unclear. Germline CDR1 DFQATT, CDR2 SNEGSKA (reference sequence). V lost 2 bases and J lost 6, with 14 bases in between. CDR3 length: 14 residues. This CDR3 reads CSARPPAGLNEQFF. The CDR3 DNA reads as TGCAGTGCTAGACCTCCAGCAGGCCTCAATGAGCAGTTCTTC.

This clonotype was observed a few times. The chain links TRBV18 to TRBJ2-3; unclear D gene. V was cut by 1 base and J by 0 bases, with 5 bases left in between. The CDR3 has 14 amino acids. Germline V gene lookup returns CDR1 KGHSH and CDR2 LQKENI. The CDR3 nucleotides are TGTGCCAGCTCACCACAGGTTAGCACAGATACGCAGTATTTT. As protein: CASSPQVSTDTQYF.

The sample holds many counts of this clonotype. V is TRBV2 and J is TRBJ2-2, with TRBD2 identical over 11 bases. With 1 base clipped from V and 4 bases from J, the junction kept 5 bases outside the gene matches. The germline CDR1 and CDR2 sequences are SNHLY and FYNNEI. There are 17 residues in the CDR3. The CDR3 nucleotides are TGTGCCAGCAGTGAAGGCTTTGGACTAGCGGGCACCGGGGAGCTGTTTTTT. This codes for CASSEGFGLAGTGELFF.

This clonotype appeared a few times. The chain couples TRBV6-1 to TRBJ1-2; 11 bases fit TRBD1. V was pared by 8 bases and J by 2 bases, with 10 bases of the junction left unmatched. The CDR3 runs to 16 residues. Per the germline V gene, CDR1 is MNHNS and CDR2 is SASEGT. This chain's CDR3 is CASLRRGQGANYGYTF. CDR3 coding DNA: TGTGCCAGCCTACGTAGAGGACAGGGGGCGAACTATGGCTACACCTTC.

The rearrangement joins TRBV29-1 to TRBJ2-4; perhaps TRBD1 as D (6 bases). Trimming removed 2 bases from V and 7 bases from J, with 12 bases in between. Germline V gene sequence: CDR1 SQVTM, CDR2 ANQGSEA. The CDR3 contains 13 residues. CDR3 DNA: TGCAGCGTTGAACGGGCCAGGGGCAACATTCAGTACTTC. Its translation: CSVERARGNIQYF.

This chain's CDR3 is CASSMSGQSSYNEQFF. The DNA of the CDR3 is TGTGCCAGTAGTATGTCTGGGCAGAGCTCCTACAATGAGCAGTTCTTC. V is TRBV19 and J is TRBJ2-1; D is unresolved. Trimming shortened V by 3 bases and J by 0 bases, and 12 bases separated the two germline ends. The length of the CDR3 is 16 residues. CDR1 is LNHDA, CDR2 SQIVND, per germline (reference sequence).

Remarks on this clonotype: A clone one base away is much larger, so this may be a read error. Here the CDR3 DNA reads TGTGCCAGCAGCGCCGGGATTTGGGGGATTCCCGAGCAGTACTTC. As protein: CASSAGIWGIPEQYF. The chain links TRBV7-2 to TRBJ2-7; D may be TRBD1 or TRBD2 (5 bases each). V was trimmed by 5 bases and J by 6 bases, leaving 20 bases between them. The CDR3 totals 15 residues. Germline CDR1 SGHTA, CDR2 FQGNSA.

The chain combines TRBV20-1 with TRBJ2-5, with 8 bases identical to TRBD1. The CDR3 extends over 12 amino acids. Germline CDR1 is DFQATT and CDR2 is SNEGSKA (reference sequence). With V trimmed by 4 bases and J by 5 bases, 3 bases remained unmatched. Here the CDR3 reads CSATGGGETQYF. In DNA, the CDR3 is TGCAGTGCTACAGGGGGCGGGGAGACCCAGTACTTC.